This entry lists 14 T cell receptor beta chains sequenced from one sample in a study of molecular identifiers for immune sequencing clone quantification. From the PCR reads, TCRdb called clonotypes with MiXCR, one entry per CDR3 protein. The sample includes about 98,000 distinct CDR3 sequences, 30% to 45% of them seen just once. The sequenced sample consisted of naive CD8+ T cells from blood, with Jurkat cell RNA spiked in. The sample's subset: FACS-sorted CD8+CD4-CCR7+CD45RA+ naive T cells. All receptors derive from a human donor in good health. Some libraries in this study had Jurkat cell RNA spiked in.

This clonotype has only a few counts. V is TRBV4-3 and J is TRBJ2-1; D gene ambiguous. CDR3 length: 15 residues. Germline-derived CDR1 and CDR2 are LGHNA and YSLEER. Deletions cut 0 bases from V and 4 bases from J, with 10 bases between. CDR3 nucleotides: TGCGCCAGCAGCCAAGAGAGAATCGGGTACAATGAGCAGTTCTTC. The encoded protein is CASSQERIGYNEQFF.

The chain carries TRBV7-9 and TRBJ2-7, with 14 positions matching TRBD2. Germline lookup yields CDR1 SEHNR and CDR2 FQNEAQ (reference sequence). The CDR3 has 16 residues. The V gene end was trimmed by 1 base and the J gene end by 6 bases; junction bases not matched to a gene: 5. CDR3 loop: CASSLGTGLAGGEQYF. CDR3 DNA: TGTGCCAGCAGCTTAGGTACAGGACTAGCGGGAGGCGAGCAGTACTTC.

This clonotype came up many times. The CDR3 DNA is TGTGCCAGCAGTACAGCTCTCACTTACAATGAGCAGTTCTTC. Its translation is CASSTALTYNEQFF. The chain is built from TRBV6-2 or TRBV6-3 and TRBJ2-1; unclear D gene. Looked up from germline, CDR1 is MNHEY and CDR2 is SVGEGT. This CDR3 spans 14 amino acids. The V end was cut by 5 bases, the J end by 4 bases, with 12 bases between.

This clonotype was picked up many times. The J gene is TRBJ2-3, the V gene TRBV28; D perhaps matches TRBD2 (6 bases). The germline CDR1 and CDR2 sequences are MDHEN and SYDVKM. This CDR3 is 15 amino acids long. Trimming stripped 3 bases from V and 0 bases from J, with 10 bases between. The CDR3 region has the DNA TGTGCCAGCAGTTTTGCGGGACGAAGCACAGATACGCAGTATTTT. Translating it yields CASSFAGRSTDTQYF.

Of note for this clonotype: A read error may account for a junction end that differs from germline. This rearrangement joins TRBV27 to TRBJ2-5, with 7 bases fitting TRBD1. Germline lookup yields CDR1 MNHEY and CDR2 SMNVEV (reference sequence). The CDR3 consists of 17 residues. CDR3 DNA sequence: TGTGCCAGCAGTTTATCGGTCCATACAGGGGACCAAGAGACCCAATACTTC. It codes for CASSLSVHTGDQETQYF.

This clonotype was picked up a small number of times. The chain couples TRBV9 to TRBJ2-1; possible D gene TRBD1, 6 bases. V was pared by 3 bases and J by 1 base, with 8 bases between. CDR1 is SGDLS, CDR2 YYNGEE, per germline. The CDR3 runs to 14 residues. The CDR3 region has the DNA TGTGCCAGCAGCGCGACAGGTTCCTACAATGAGCAGTTCTTC. Residues: CASSATGSYNEQFF.

The rearrangement links TRBV13 to TRBJ1-1; D gene ambiguous. CDR3 length: 15 amino acids. V gave up 1 base and J gave up 0 bases, with 9 bases separating them. Germline V lookup: CDR1 PRHDT, CDR2 FYEKMQ (reference sequence). CDR3 bases: TGTGCCAGCAGCTTAGATCGGGTAATGAACACTGAAGCTTTCTTT. It specifies CASSLDRVMNTEAFF.

This clonotype appeared once. V usage is TRBV7-3 and J usage is TRBJ2-3; D unclear. Trimming pared 4 bases from V and 4 bases from J, leaving 21 bases between. The CDR3 has 17 amino acids. Germline loops: CDR1 SGHTA, CDR2 FQGTGA. For the CDR3, the DNA is TGTGCCAGCAGCTCAAGCACGCTTGCGCAACGCGCAGATACGCAGTATTTT. Translating it yields CASSSSTLAQRADTQYF.

This clonotype was detected ten times or more. The chain employs TRBV7-3 and TRBJ1-3; D is uncertain. This CDR3 spans 14 amino acids. CDR1 is SGHTA, CDR2 FQGTGA, per germline. The germline V and J ends were trimmed by 2 bases and 11 bases, with 16 bases remaining between them. The CDR3 region is CASSLLSSGSAIYF. The DNA of the CDR3 is TGTGCCAGCAGCTTATTGTCCTCGGGGAGCGCCATATATTTT.

The J gene is TRBJ1-5, the V gene TRBV10-3, with D hard to call. The CDR3 totals 14 residues. In germline, CDR1 is ENHRY, CDR2 SYGVKD. V lost 2 bases and J lost 3, with 8 bases in between. This CDR3 reads CAISEPGHNQPQHF. Here the CDR3 DNA reads TGTGCCATCAGTGAGCCGGGCCACAATCAGCCCCAGCATTTT.

This clonotype was seen repeatedly, ten times or more. V usage is TRBV7-8 and J usage is TRBJ2-7; D is unclear. The CDR3 runs to 15 residues. The V gene's germline CDR1 is SGHVS and CDR2 FQNEAQ. The V and J ends lost 1 base and 4 bases respectively, with 14 bases between them. The DNA of the CDR3 is TGTGCCAGCAGCTTAGGTCTCTCAAGCTCGTACGAGCAGTACTTC. It encodes CASSLGLSSSYEQYF.

As concerns this clonotype: No conserved phenylalanine or tryptophan is present at the end of the CDR3, so a read error is the likely explanation. This chain links TRBV6-5 with TRBJ2-5, with unresolved D. Germline CDR1 MNHEY, CDR2 SVGAGI. Trimming took 2 bases from V and 4 from J, leaving 2 bases between them. The CDR3 runs 11 residues. The CDR3 protein is CASSYGETQYS. In DNA form, the CDR3 reads TGTGCCAGCAGTTACGGAGAGACCCAGTACTCC.

This clonotype was recorded many times. The chain joins TRBV5-4 to TRBJ2-2; TRBD2 matches at 14 bases. There are 17 residues in the CDR3. V was clipped by 2 bases and J by 5 bases; unmatched bases: 5. CDR1 and CDR2 (germline): SGHNT, YYREEE (reference sequence). In nucleotides, the CDR3 is TGTGCCAGCAGCTTCCCGGGACTAGCGGGAGAAACCGGGGAGCTGTTTTTT. This codes for CASSFPGLAGETGELFF. Full variable domain (rest looked up from reference TRBV5-4 and TRBJ2-2): ETGVTQSPTHLIKTRGQQVTLRCSSQSGHNTVSWYQQALGQGPQFIFQYYREEENGRGNFPPRFSGLQFPNYSSELNVNALELDDSALYLCASSFPGLAGETGELFFGEGSRLTVL.

This clonotype was counted many times. The CDR3 here is CASSSETGYQPQHF. In DNA, the CDR3 is TGTGCCAGCAGCTCAGAGACAGGGTATCAGCCCCAGCATTTT. This chain connects TRBV7-2 to TRBJ1-5; 7 nucleotides line up with TRBD1. Germline values: CDR1 SGHTA, CDR2 FQGNSA. This CDR3 is 14 amino acids long. V shed 4 bases, J shed 5 bases, and the junction held 5 bases outside the gene matches.